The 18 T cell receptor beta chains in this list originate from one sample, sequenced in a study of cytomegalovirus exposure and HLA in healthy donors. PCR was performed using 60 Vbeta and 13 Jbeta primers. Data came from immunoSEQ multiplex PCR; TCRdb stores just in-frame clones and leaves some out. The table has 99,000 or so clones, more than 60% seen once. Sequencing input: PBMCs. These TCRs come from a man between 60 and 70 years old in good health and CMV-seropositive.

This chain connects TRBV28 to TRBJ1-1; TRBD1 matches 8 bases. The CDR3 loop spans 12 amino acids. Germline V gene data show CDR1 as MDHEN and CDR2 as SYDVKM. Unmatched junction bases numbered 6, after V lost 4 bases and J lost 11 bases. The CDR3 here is CASSSTTGVAFF. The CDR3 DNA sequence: TGTGCCAGCAGTTCTACGACAGGGGTGGCTTTCTTT.

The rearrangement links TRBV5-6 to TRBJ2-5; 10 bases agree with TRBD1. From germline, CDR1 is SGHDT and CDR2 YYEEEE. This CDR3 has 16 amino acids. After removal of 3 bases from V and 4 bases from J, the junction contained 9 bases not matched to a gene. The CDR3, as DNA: TGTGCCAGCAGCTCGTATTTTGGGACAGGGGCAGAGACCCAGTACTTC. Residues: CASSSYFGTGAETQYF.

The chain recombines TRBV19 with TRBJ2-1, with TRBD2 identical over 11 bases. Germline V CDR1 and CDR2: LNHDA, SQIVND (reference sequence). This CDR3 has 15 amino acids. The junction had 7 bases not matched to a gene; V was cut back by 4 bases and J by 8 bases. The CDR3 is CASSTIAGGPYEQFF. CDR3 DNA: TGTGCCAGTAGTACAATAGCGGGGGGGCCGTATGAGCAGTTCTTC.

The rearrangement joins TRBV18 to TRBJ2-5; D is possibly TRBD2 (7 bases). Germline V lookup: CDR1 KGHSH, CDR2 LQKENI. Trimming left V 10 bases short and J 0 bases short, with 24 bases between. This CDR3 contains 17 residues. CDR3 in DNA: TGTGCCACCTTATCCGGGGGGCCGAGTGTGTACCAAGAGACCCAGTACTTC. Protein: CATLSGGPSVYQETQYF.

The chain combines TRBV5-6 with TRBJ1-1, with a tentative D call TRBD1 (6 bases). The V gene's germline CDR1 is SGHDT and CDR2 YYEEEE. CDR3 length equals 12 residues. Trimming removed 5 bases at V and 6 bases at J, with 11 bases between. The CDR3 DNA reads TGTGCCAGCAGTCTGGACAGCGCTGAAGCTTTCTTT. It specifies CASSLDSAEAFF.

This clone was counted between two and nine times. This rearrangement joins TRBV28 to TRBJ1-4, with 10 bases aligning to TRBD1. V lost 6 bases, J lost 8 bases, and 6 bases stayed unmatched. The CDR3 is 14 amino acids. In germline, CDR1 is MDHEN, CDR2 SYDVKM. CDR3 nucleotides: TGTGCCAGCAGGCCGACAGGGGGCCGGGAAAAACTGTTTTTT. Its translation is CASRPTGGREKLFF.

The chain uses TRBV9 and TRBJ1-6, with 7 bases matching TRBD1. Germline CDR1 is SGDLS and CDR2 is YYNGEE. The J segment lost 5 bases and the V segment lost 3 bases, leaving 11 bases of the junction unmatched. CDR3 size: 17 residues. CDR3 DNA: TGTGCCAGCAGCGATTCAGTAGGGGGCCCCAATAATTCACCCCTCCACTTT. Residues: CASSDSVGGPNNSPLHF.

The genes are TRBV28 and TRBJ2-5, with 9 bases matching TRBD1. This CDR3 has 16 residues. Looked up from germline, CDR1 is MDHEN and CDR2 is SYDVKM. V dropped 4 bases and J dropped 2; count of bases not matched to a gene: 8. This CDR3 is CASSSPRDREQETQYF. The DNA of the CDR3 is TGTGCCAGCAGTTCCCCCCGGGACAGGGAACAAGAGACCCAGTACTTC.

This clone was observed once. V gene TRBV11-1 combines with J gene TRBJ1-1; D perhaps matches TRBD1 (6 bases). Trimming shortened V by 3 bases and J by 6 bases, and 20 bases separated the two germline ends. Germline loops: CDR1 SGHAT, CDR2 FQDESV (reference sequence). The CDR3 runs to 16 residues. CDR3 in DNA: TGTGCCAGCAGCTTGGGCCCGGACAGCGCTTTTGCTGAAGCTTTCTTT. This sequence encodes CASSLGPDSAFAEAFF.

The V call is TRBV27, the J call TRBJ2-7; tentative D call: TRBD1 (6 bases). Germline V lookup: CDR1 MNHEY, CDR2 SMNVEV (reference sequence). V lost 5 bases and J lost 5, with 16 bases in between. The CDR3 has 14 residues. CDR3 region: CASSPTSGVHEQYF. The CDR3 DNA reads TGTGCCAGCAGTCCAACCTCAGGGGTCCACGAGCAGTACTTC.

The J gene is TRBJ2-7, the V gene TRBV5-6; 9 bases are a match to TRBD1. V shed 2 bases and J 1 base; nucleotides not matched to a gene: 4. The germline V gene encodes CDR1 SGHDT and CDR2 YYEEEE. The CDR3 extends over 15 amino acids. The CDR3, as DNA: TGTGCCAGCAGCTTCGGTGGGACAGGGTCCTACGAGCAGTACTTC. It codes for CASSFGGTGSYEQYF. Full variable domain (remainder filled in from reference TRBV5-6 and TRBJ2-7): DAGVTQSPTHLIKTRGQQVTLRCSPKSGHDTVSWYQQALGQGPQFIFQYYEEEERQRGNFPDRFSGHQFPNYSSELNVNALLLGDSALYLCASSFGGTGSYEQYFGPGTRLTVT.

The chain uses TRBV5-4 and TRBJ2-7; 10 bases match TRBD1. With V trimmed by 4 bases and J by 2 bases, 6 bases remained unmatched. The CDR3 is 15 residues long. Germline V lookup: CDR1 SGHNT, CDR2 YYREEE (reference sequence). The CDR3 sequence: CASSERDRGTYEQYF. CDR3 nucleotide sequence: TGTGCCAGCAGCGAACGGGACAGGGGCACCTACGAGCAGTACTTC.

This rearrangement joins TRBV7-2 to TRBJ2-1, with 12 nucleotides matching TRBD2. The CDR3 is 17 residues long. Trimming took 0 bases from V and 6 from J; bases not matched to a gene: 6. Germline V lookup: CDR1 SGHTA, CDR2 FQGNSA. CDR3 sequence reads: CASSLAITSGGPNEQFF. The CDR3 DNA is TGTGCCAGCAGCTTAGCGATCACTAGCGGGGGGCCCAATGAGCAGTTCTTC.

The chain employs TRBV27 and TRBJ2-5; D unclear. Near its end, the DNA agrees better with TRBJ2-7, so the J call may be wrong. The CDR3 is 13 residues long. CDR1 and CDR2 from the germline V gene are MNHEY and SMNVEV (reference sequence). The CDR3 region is CASSLGWAHEQYF. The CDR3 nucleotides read TGTGCCAGCAGTTTAGGGTGGGCCCACGAGCAGTACTTC.

CDR3 nucleotide sequence: TGTGCCAGCAGCGTGGGACAGGGGAGGCACGAGCAGTACTTC. Its protein is CASSVGQGRHEQYF. This rearrangement joins TRBV5-4 to TRBJ2-7, with TRBD1 matching over 10 bases. The ends lost 4 bases at V and 5 bases at J; junction bases unmatched: 6. Germline V lookup: CDR1 SGHNT, CDR2 YYREEE (reference sequence). This CDR3 contains 14 residues. The entire variable domain, with the rest obtained from reference TRBV5-4 and TRBJ2-7, is as follows: ETGVTQSPTHLIKTRGQQVTLRCSSQSGHNTVSWYQQALGQGPQFIFQYYREEENGRGNFPPRFSGLQFPNYSSELNVNALELDDSALYLCASSVGQGRHEQYFGPGTRLTVT.

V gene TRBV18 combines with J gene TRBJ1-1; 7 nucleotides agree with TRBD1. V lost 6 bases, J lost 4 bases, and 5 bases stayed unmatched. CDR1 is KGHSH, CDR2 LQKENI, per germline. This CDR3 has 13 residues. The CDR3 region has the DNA TGTGCCAGCTCTGGGGACAGCCTCACTGAAGCTTTCTTT. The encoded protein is CASSGDSLTEAFF. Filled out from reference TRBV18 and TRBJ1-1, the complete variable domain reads NAGVMQNPRHLVRRRGQEARLRCSPMKGHSHVYWYRQLPEEGLKFMVYLQKENIIDESGMPKERFSAEFPKEGPSILRIQQVVRGDSAAYFCASSGDSLTEAFFGQGTRLTVV.

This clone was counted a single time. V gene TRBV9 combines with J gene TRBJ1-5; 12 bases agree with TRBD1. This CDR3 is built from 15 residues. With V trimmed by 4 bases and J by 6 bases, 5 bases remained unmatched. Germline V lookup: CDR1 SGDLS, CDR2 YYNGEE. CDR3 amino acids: CASSPGTGGTQPQHF. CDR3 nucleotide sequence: TGTGCCAGCAGCCCTGGGACAGGGGGCACTCAGCCCCAGCATTTT. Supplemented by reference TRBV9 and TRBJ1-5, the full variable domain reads DSGVTQTPKHLITATGQRVTLRCSPRSGDLSVYWYQQSLDQGLQFLIQYYNGEERAKGNILERFSAQQFPDLHSELNLSSLELGDSALYFCASSPGTGGTQPQHFGDGTRLSIL.

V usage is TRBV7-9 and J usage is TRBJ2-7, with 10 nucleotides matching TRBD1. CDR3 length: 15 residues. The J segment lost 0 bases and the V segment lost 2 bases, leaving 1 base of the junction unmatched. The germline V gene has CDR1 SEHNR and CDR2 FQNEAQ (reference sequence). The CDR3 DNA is TGTGCCAGCAGCTTAAGGACAGGGGGCTCCTACGAGCAGTACTTC. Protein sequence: CASSLRTGGSYEQYF.